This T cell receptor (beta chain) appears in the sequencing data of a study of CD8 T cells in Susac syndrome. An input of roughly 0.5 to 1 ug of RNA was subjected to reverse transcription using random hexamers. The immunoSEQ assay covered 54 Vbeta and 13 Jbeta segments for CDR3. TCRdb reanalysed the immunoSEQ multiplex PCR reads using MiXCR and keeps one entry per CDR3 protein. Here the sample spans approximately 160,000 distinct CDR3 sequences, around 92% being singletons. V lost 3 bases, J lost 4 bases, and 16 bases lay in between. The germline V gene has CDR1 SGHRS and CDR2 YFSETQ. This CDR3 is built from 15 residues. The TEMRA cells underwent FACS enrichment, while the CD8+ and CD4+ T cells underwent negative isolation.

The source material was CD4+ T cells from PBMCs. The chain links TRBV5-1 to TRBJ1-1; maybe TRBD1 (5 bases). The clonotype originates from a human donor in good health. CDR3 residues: CASSSLGAGSTEAFF. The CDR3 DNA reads TGCGCCAGCAGCTCCTTAGGGGCTGGGAGCACTGAAGCTTTCTTT.